The 29 T cell receptor beta chains listed next were all sequenced from one sample in a study of blood T cell repertoires in COVID-19 (dated by TCRdb to about 2020). Library preparation used the immunoSEQ multiplex PCR assay. TCRdb mirrors the immuneACCESS table, restricted to in-frame sequences. Some clones are absent from its copies; in checked studies, under half trace to an unresolved V gene, and the reason for the others is unknown. The sample records about 250,000 clones, 85% to 90% of which are singletons. The top ten clones comprise 3.5% to 5% of the sample. Sequenced input: peripheral blood. The receptor set was obtained from a middle-aged woman who had recovered from COVID-19.

This chain uses TRBV18 with TRBJ1-4; D uncertain. Germline V gene data show CDR1 as KGHSH and CDR2 as LQKENI. The CDR3 spans 14 residues. V was shortened by 3 bases and J by 10 bases, with 15 bases between the two germline ends. The CDR3 region is CASSPGQVPGKLFF. DNA for the CDR3: TGTGCCAGCTCACCCGGCCAGGTCCCAGGAAAACTGTTTTTT. Looking up the rest from reference TRBV18 and TRBJ1-4 gives the full variable domain: NAGVMQNPRHLVRRRGQEARLRCSPMKGHSHVYWYRQLPEEGLKFMVYLQKENIIDESGMPKERFSAEFPKEGPSILRIQQVVRGDSAAYFCASSPGQVPGKLFFGSGTQLSVL.

This clone has only one observation. The J gene is TRBJ1-1, the V gene TRBV7-9, with 7 positions matching TRBD1. The length of the CDR3 is 12 residues. Trimming removed 4 bases from V and 11 bases from J; junction bases left unmatched: 7. CDR1 is SEHNR and CDR2 is FQNEAQ in the germline V gene (reference sequence). The CDR3 DNA follows: TGTGCCAGCAGCTCCGACAGGGCCGGGGCTTTCTTT. The encoded protein is CASSSDRAGAFF.

The CDR3 loop is CASSTGHNYEQYF. The CDR3 DNA reads TGTGCCAGCAGCACGGGACATAACTACGAGCAGTACTTC. The chain is built from TRBV3-1 (or the pseudogene TRBV3-2) and TRBJ2-7, with a tentative D call TRBD1 (6 bases). Trimming took 5 bases from V and 3 from J, leaving 11 bases between them. CDR3 size: 13 residues. Germline assignment: CDR1 LGHDT and CDR2 YNNKEL (reference sequence).

The V gene is TRBV28, the J gene TRBJ1-1; D gene ambiguous. CDR3 length: 14 amino acids. Germline V gives CDR1 MDHEN, CDR2 SYDVKM. The V and J ends lost 7 bases and 1 base respectively, with 13 bases between them. The CDR3 is CASKNRPGNTEAFF. The DNA of the CDR3 is TGTGCCAGCAAGAACCGCCCCGGGAACACTGAAGCTTTCTTT.

The chain combines TRBV6-5 with TRBJ1-3; no clear D. CDR3 length: 14 residues. Germline-derived CDR1 and CDR2 are MNHEY and SVGAGI. V was trimmed by 5 bases and J by 3 bases, leaving 11 bases between them. The CDR3 here is CASSPAEFGNTIYF. CDR3 nucleotides: TGTGCCAGCAGTCCGGCGGAATTTGGAAACACCATATATTTT.

This chain uses TRBV5-1 with TRBJ1-3; D gene ambiguous. Germline V gene lookup returns CDR1 SGHRS and CDR2 YFSETQ. With 0 bases removed from V and 8 bases from J, the gap between germline ends came to 6 bases. This CDR3 has 12 amino acids. DNA of the CDR3: TGCGCCAGCAGCTTGGCCGGGGACACCATATATTTT. This encodes CASSLAGDTIYF.

The V call is TRBV7-2, the J call TRBJ1-1, with 9 nucleotides matching TRBD1. CDR1 and CDR2 from the germline V gene are SGHTA and FQGNSA. J was trimmed by 0 bases and V by 2 bases; bases with no gene match: 10. The CDR3 is 18 amino acids. Here the CDR3 DNA reads TGTGCCAGCAGCTTACGCGACAGGGGGAATCCCATGAACACTGAAGCTTTCTTT. Encoded protein: CASSLRDRGNPMNTEAFF.

The V gene is TRBV19, the J gene TRBJ1-1; D possibly corresponds to TRBD1 (6 bases). This CDR3 has 13 residues. Germline-derived CDR1 and CDR2 are LNHDA and SQIVND (reference sequence). Trimming stripped 8 bases from V and 0 bases from J, with 10 bases between. The CDR3 DNA reads as TGTGCCAGTTCGGGACACTTGAACACTGAAGCTTTCTTT. It yields the protein CASSGHLNTEAFF.

The chain carries TRBV10-3 and TRBJ2-1; 8 bases match TRBD1. V lost 5 bases and J lost 5; bases outside the gene matches: 14. This CDR3 is 17 amino acids long. Germline V gene lookup returns CDR1 ENHRY and CDR2 SYGVKD. CDR3: CAISYRGSGPVNNEQFF. In nucleotides, the CDR3 is TGTGCCATCAGTTACAGGGGGAGCGGGCCCGTCAACAATGAGCAGTTCTTC.

V usage is TRBV6-5 and J usage is TRBJ1-1, with D perhaps TRBD1 (5 bases). The CDR3 is 13 amino acids. V was pared by 6 bases and J by 8 bases, with 16 bases between. The germline V gene has CDR1 MNHEY and CDR2 SVGAGI. DNA of the CDR3: TGTGCCAGCAGCCTGGGGACGGAGGGAGAAGCTTTCTTT. This gives the protein CASSLGTEGEAFF.

This chain connects TRBV6-5 to TRBJ1-2; D gene ambiguous. Germline-derived CDR1 and CDR2 are MNHEY and SVGAGI. The CDR3 extends over 13 amino acids. V dropped 10 bases and J dropped 2 bases, with 14 bases sitting between them. CDR3 coding DNA: TGTGCCACCCTCCGGGAGGGAAACTATGGCTACACCTTC. As protein: CATLREGNYGYTF.

The CDR3 reads CASSPQGLGEGPLHF. The DNA of the CDR3 is TGTGCCAGCAGCCCACAGGGACTGGGGGAGGGACCCCTCCACTTT. J is TRBJ1-6 and V is TRBV7-9; TRBD1 might be the D (6 bases). Germline V gene sequence: CDR1 SEHNR, CDR2 FQNEAQ (reference sequence). The CDR3 contains 15 residues. V was pared by 5 bases and J by 12 bases, with 20 bases between.

This clone appeared a few times. The chain uses TRBV4-1 and TRBJ1-3; D is unclear. The ends were cut back, 4 bases at V and 3 bases at J, with 13 bases in the middle. Germline V gene sequence: CDR1 MGHRA, CDR2 YSYEKL. The CDR3 runs 15 residues. For the CDR3, the DNA is TGCGCCAGCAGCCGAGACTGGCCTTTTGGAAACACCATATATTTT. It translates to CASSRDWPFGNTIYF.

The chain carries TRBV4-3 and TRBJ1-2; 8 bases fit TRBD1. V shed 0 bases, J shed 8 bases, and the junction held 14 bases outside the gene matches. This CDR3 has 17 residues. Germline CDR1 LGHNA, CDR2 YSLEER. The CDR3: CASSQDVAGGVLRGYTF. CDR3 coding DNA: TGCGCCAGCAGCCAAGATGTGGCAGGGGGCGTACTGAGGGGCTACACCTTC.

V is TRBV4-1 and J is TRBJ1-2; D remains ambiguous. Germline CDR1 is MGHRA and CDR2 is YSYEKL. The V end lost 3 bases, the J end lost 3 bases, and 14 bases lay between the germline ends. The CDR3 is 15 amino acids. CDR3 coding DNA: TGCGCCAGCAGCCAGGAGGCCCCGGCGCACTATGGCTACACCTTC. Translated, it gives CASSQEAPAHYGYTF.

The rearrangement uses TRBV3-1 (or the pseudogene TRBV3-2) and TRBJ2-5; D gene unclear. Trimming shortened V by 5 bases and J by 0 bases, and 10 bases separated the two germline ends. CDR1 and CDR2 from the germline V gene are LGHDT and YNNKEL (reference sequence). This CDR3 contains 14 residues. DNA of the CDR3: TGTGCCAGCAGCAGCCCCGGGTACCAAGAGACCCAGTACTTC. This gives the protein CASSSPGYQETQYF.

The V call is TRBV24-1, the J call TRBJ2-5; weak D call: TRBD2 (6 bases). Germline V gene lookup returns CDR1 KGHDR and CDR2 SFDVKD. This CDR3 is 15 amino acids long. The V end was cut by 4 bases, the J end by 0 bases, with 11 bases between. CDR3 sequence: CATSDERENQETQYF. Written as DNA, the CDR3 is TGTGCCACCAGTGACGAACGGGAGAACCAAGAGACCCAGTACTTC.

The chain recombines TRBV12-3 or TRBV12-4 with TRBJ1-2, with TRBD1 as a possible D gene (6 bases). Trimming pared 4 bases from V and 6 bases from J, leaving 9 bases between. The CDR3 is made up of 12 amino acids. Written as DNA, the CDR3 is TGTGCCAGCAGTTCCGCAGGGGATGGCTACACCTTC. It is translated as CASSSAGDGYTF.

This chain joins TRBV21-1 and TRBJ2-2; TRBD2, the table's D call, lacks a check against the DNA. TRBV21-1 is described as a pseudogene. CDR3 length: 14 amino acids. Written as DNA, the CDR3 is TGTGCCAGCAGTCGAGAGAGAGTCGCCGGGGAGCTGTTTTTT. Residues: CASSRERVAGELFF.

This chain joins TRBV9 and TRBJ2-3, with 10 bases lining up with TRBD1. The CDR3 runs to 15 residues. The germline V gene has CDR1 SGDLS and CDR2 YYNGEE. J lost 3 bases, V lost 3 bases, and 4 bases had no gene match. CDR3 DNA: TGTGCCAGCAGCGGACAGGGGGCTTGGACAGATACGCAGTATTTT. It yields the protein CASSGQGAWTDTQYF.

The CDR3 sequence is CASSSRGKDQPQHF. As DNA, the CDR3 is TGTGCCAGCAGCTCCCGAGGGAAGGATCAGCCCCAGCATTTT. The V gene is TRBV11-2, the J gene TRBJ1-5; D is unresolved. Trimming took off 4 bases at V and 5 bases at J, with 12 bases between the two ends. This CDR3 is 14 amino acids long. Germline V gene sequence: CDR1 SGHAT, CDR2 FQNNGV.

This clone was detected a few times. The genes are TRBV2 and TRBJ1-6, with 7 bases that match TRBD1. V was clipped by 3 bases and J by 11 bases; unmatched bases: 7. Per the germline V gene, CDR1 is SNHLY and CDR2 is FYNNEI. The CDR3 has 14 residues. This CDR3 is CASSELGRGAPLHF. CDR3 coding DNA: TGTGCCAGCAGTGAGCTTGGCAGGGGGGCACCCCTCCACTTT.

Notes on this clone: Other nucleotide sequences in the sample specify the same CDR3. This chain uses TRBV28 with TRBJ1-2; tentative D call: TRBD1 (6 bases). CDR1 is MDHEN and CDR2 is SYDVKM in the germline V gene. This CDR3 spans 13 amino acids. Trimming cost V 2 bases and J 2 bases, with 6 bases left between them. The CDR3 sequence is CASSLGQNYGYTF. CDR3 nucleotides: TGTGCCAGCAGTTTAGGACAGAACTATGGCTACACCTTC.

This clone was counted a few times. CDR3 residues: CASSLSVGSYNEQFF. The CDR3 DNA reads TGCGCCAGCAGCTTGAGCGTTGGCTCCTACAATGAGCAGTTCTTC. The chain combines TRBV5-1 with TRBJ2-1, with D unresolved. V was clipped by 1 base and J by 0 bases, with 8 bases between them. The CDR3 length is 15 residues. Germline CDR1 reads SGHRS; CDR2 reads YFSETQ.

The genes are TRBV28 and TRBJ2-2, with 7 bases identical to TRBD2. The CDR3 covers 17 residues. V lost 3 bases and J lost 4; bases outside the gene matches: 11. In germline, CDR1 is MDHEN, CDR2 SYDVKM. The CDR3 region is CASSFSAGAVGTGELFF. The CDR3 DNA is TGTGCCAGCAGTTTTTCTGCGGGAGCGGTTGGCACCGGGGAGCTGTTTTTT. Using reference TRBV28 and TRBJ2-2 for the parts outside the CDR3, the full variable domain is DVKVTQSSRYLVKRTGEKVFLECVQDMDHENMFWYRQDPGLGLRLIYFSYDVKMKEKGDIPEGYSVSREKKERFSLILESASTNQTSMYLCASSFSAGAVGTGELFFGEGSRLTVL.

The sample holds a few counts of this clone. The CDR3 is CASSLDWGDIQYF. Written as DNA, the CDR3 is TGTGCCAGCAGCTTAGATTGGGGAGACATTCAGTACTTC. This chain uses TRBV11-2 with TRBJ2-4, with TRBD2 as a possible D gene (5 bases). From germline, CDR1 is SGHAT and CDR2 FQNNGV. The length of the CDR3 is 13 residues. V lost 0 bases to trimming and J lost 8 bases, with 8 bases between them.

The chain combines TRBV7-3 with TRBJ2-1, with 12 bases fitting TRBD2. J was trimmed by 4 bases and V by 3 bases; bases with no gene match: 1. The CDR3 covers 15 residues. Germline lookup yields CDR1 SGHTA and CDR2 FQGTGA. CDR3 residues: CASSFTSGGYNEQFF. The CDR3 DNA follows: TGTGCCAGCAGCTTCACTAGCGGGGGGTACAATGAGCAGTTCTTC.

This chain connects TRBV5-1 to TRBJ2-3; TRBD2 agrees at 12 bases. The CDR3 contains 18 residues. CDR1 is SGHRS, CDR2 YFSETQ, per germline. V shed 4 bases and J 0 bases; nucleotides not matched to a gene: 9. This chain's CDR3 is CASSPGLAGATSTDTQYF. CDR3 bases: TGCGCCAGCAGCCCGGGACTAGCGGGTGCAACTAGCACAGATACGCAGTATTTT.

The chain recombines TRBV7-2 with TRBJ2-3, with TRBD1 as a possible D gene (6 bases). The CDR3 is made up of 14 amino acids. The germline V gene encodes CDR1 SGHTA and CDR2 FQGNSA. V gave up 5 bases and J gave up 6 bases, with 15 bases separating them. The CDR3 DNA sequence: TGTGCCAGCAGCCAGACGACAGGCGGCGATACGCAGTATTTT. It codes for CASSQTTGGDTQYF. Variable domain in full (rest from reference TRBV7-2 and TRBJ2-3): GAGVSQSPSNKVTEKGKDVELRCDPISGHTALYWYRQSLGQGLEFLIYFQGNSAPDKSGLPSDRFSAERTGGSVSTLTIQRTQQEDSAVYLCASSQTTGGDTQYFGPGTRLTVL.